Here is one T cell receptor (beta chain) with its context. TCRdb's table, derived via immunoSEQ multiplex PCR, lists solely in-frame clones and lacks some. The sample contains about 60,000 clones, around 84% of which appear only once. The data stem from a study of lymphopenia after photon versus proton radiotherapy. The receptor's source is a man in his sixties with pancreatic cancer. The sequences come from peripheral blood, collected from a patient treated with proton-based radiotherapy.

In DNA form, the CDR3 reads TGCGCCAGCAGCTTGGACCCCAGCGGGGTGTCTAGCACAGATACGCAGTATTTT. This gives the protein CASSLDPSGVSSTDTQYF. The chain is built from TRBV5-1 and TRBJ2-3, with 7 bases lining up with TRBD2. The trim removed 0 bases at V and 0 bases at J, leaving 10 bases unmatched. The CDR3 extends over 18 amino acids. In germline, CDR1 is SGHRS, CDR2 YFSETQ.